The clone carrying this TCR beta chain was counted a few times. This specimen comes from a study of patients and donors after allogeneic stem cell transplantation. TCRdb recomputed calls from the RT-PCR reads with MiXCR, one row per CDR3 protein. The sample consists of 98,000 or so distinct CDR3 sequences, approximately 40% of them appearing once. The TCR was taken from a human donor who was either an allogeneic HSCT recipient or a stem cell or donor lymphocyte infusion donor (not recorded which). It is not recorded whose cells these are; they may come from a transplant donor. The sequenced material came from blood, either unsorted or a sorted T cell fraction (not recorded which).

As DNA, the CDR3 is TGTGCCAGCAGCTCTAAGACAGGGGGCCCGTTTCGCGCAGAGCCCCAGCATTTT. It is translated as CASSSKTGGPFRAEPQHF. V gene TRBV7-2 combines with J gene TRBJ1-5; 10 positions agree with TRBD1. Per the germline V gene, CDR1 is SGHTA and CDR2 is FQGNSA. The CDR3 runs to 18 residues. J gave up 8 bases and V 4 bases, and 17 bases lay outside the gene matches.